The T cell receptor (beta chain) described here comes from a study of cytotoxic CD8 clonotypes in ibrutinib-treated CLL. Study conclusions and caveats: Circulating CD8+ T-cell counts were tracked by baseline clonality, which exceeded that of age-matched healthy donors. There were few public clonotypes, and on treatment they contracted or stayed stable. Sampling times differed between sustained-remission and progressing patients.

The CDR3 is made up of 16 amino acids. Per germline, CDR1 SGHAT and CDR2 FQDESV (reference sequence). The junction had 12 bases not matched to a gene; V was cut back by 5 bases and J by 9 bases. Depth targeted 1 in 200,000 to 1 in 1 million T cells, averaging approximately 9.3x coverage per clonotype. Data came from immunoSEQ multiplex PCR; TCRdb stores just in-frame clones and leaves some out. The sample holds more than 200,000 clones; under 80% are singletons and the top ten take 15% to 19%. As to this clone: What it recognizes is unknown.

The source material was PBMCs, sampled after 24 months of ibrutinib treatment. J is TRBJ2-1 and V is TRBV11-1; 11 nucleotides align to TRBD2. This sequence was found in a human donor with chronic lymphocytic leukemia. The CDR3 DNA reads as TGTGCCAGCAGCACCGGGACTAGCGGCCCGGATGGTGAGCAGTTCTTC. This translates into CASSTGTSGPDGEQFF.